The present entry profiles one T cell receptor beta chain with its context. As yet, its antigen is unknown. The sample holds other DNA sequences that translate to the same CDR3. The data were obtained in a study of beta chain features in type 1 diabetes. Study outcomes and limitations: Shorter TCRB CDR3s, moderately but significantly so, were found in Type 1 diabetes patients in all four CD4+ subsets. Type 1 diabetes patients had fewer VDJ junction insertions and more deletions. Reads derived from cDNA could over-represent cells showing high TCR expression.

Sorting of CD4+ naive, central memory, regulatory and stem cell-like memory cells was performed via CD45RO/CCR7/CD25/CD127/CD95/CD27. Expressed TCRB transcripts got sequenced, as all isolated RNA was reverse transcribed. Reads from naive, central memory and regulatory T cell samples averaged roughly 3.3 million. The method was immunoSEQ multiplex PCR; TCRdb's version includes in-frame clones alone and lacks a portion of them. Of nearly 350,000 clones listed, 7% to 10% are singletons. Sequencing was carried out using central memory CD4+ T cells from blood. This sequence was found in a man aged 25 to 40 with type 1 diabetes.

CDR3 region: CASSLAGGNEQFF. Written as DNA, the CDR3 is TGTGCCAGCAGCTTGGCGGGGGGCAATGAGCAGTTCTTC. The V and J genes are TRBV5-6 and TRBJ2-1; 7 positions match TRBD2. Trimming removed 0 bases from V and 6 bases from J; junction bases left unmatched: 0. Germline CDR1 and CDR2: SGHDT and YYEEEE. This CDR3 is built from 13 residues.